This TCR beta chain is from a study of blood T cell repertoires in COVID-19 (dated by TCRdb to the early 2020s). Looking at the study overall: Samples covering the acute and convalescent phases of COVID-19 were provided by collaborators in the United States, Italy and Spain. The prospective study material was composed of cDNA or gDNA derived from T cells, B-cell-depleted T cells, or PBMCs. Deeply sampled blood TCRbeta repertoires from subjects exposed to, actively infected with, or recovered from COVID-19 were included in the dataset. The repertoires were made available in a free public database intended to serve as a resource for research on the immune response to SARS-CoV-2. Samples were obtained from the ongoing ImmuneRACE study (first 160 participants) and from over 1,000 subjects provided by 6 global collaborators. A de-identified subject ID, COVID-19 status, age in years and sex were almost always included in the sample metadata. Where available, HLA class I and class II types were obtained from metadata supplied by the sample provider rather than from assay-based typing. Broader findings and caveats from the paper: How much clinical and demographic metadata was included differed by source and by participant, and the metadata was provided uncurated.

Concerning this clone: The specificity of this receptor is unknown. Base qualities are not recorded, but no much larger clone differs from it by a single base.

Trimming accounts for 6 bases at V and 7 bases at J, while the number of junction bases matched to no gene is 16. The CDR3 spans 17 residues, from the cysteine through the phenylalanine. Only CDR3 DNA remains: 51 bases, in frame from the first base. Sequences MNHEY (CDR1) and SVGEGT (CDR2) are obtained from the germline V gene. The immunoSEQ Assay, a bias-controlled multiplex PCR, was used to amplify TCRbeta CDR3 regions from genomic DNA. In the paper's pipeline: The number of nucleated cells in each sample was estimated from the amplification of reference gene primers within the assay. To quantify the absolute abundance of each unique TCRbeta CDR3 rearrangement, sequence reads were collapsed and filtered. For each sample, productive Simpson clonality was calculated by taking the square root of Simpson's diversity index across productive rearrangements. As stored in TCRdb, this immuneACCESS dataset retains in-frame rearrangements with V and J assigned. A fraction of the clones does not appear; measured against another copy, unresolved V genes explain less than half of the discrepancy, and the remainder lacks a known reason. V, J and clone size are those of that table, while D and trimming were read from the DNA. The sample contains under 500,000 clones, 87% of them found a single time. Approximately 2% of the sample belongs to the ten largest clones.

Participants in the prospective study were aged about 18 to 95 years, lived in about two dozen United States geographic areas, and enrolled through a virtual design. In the prospective study, cohorts were assigned on the basis of participant-reported clinical history obtained from a screening survey and a study questionnaire. Mobile phlebotomists in the prospective study collected whole blood, serum and a nasopharyngeal or oropharyngeal swab from every participant. Over a 2-month period, participants in the prospective study had the option of providing additional blood draws and questionnaires. Prospective study blood samples were shipped either frozen or at room temperature before DNA extraction.

This chain joins TRBV6-2 or TRBV6-3 to TRBJ2-2, with 8 junctional bases fitting TRBD2. Material: PBMCs or T cells enriched from blood (not recorded which). This sequence was found in a woman aged 18-29 years with acute COVID-19. The CDR3 reads CASSPSGGGRPVGELFF. The nucleotide sequence is TGTGCCAGCAGCCCCTCGGGTGGCGGGAGGCCTGTCGGGGAGCTGTTTTTT.